This TCR beta chain was recovered during a study of cytomegalovirus exposure and HLA in healthy donors. Findings and limits, study-wide: Rare TCR sequences dominated, though some public TCRs recurred in many donors. Using the classifier, cytomegalovirus status was reportedly diagnosed with high specificity and sensitivity.

Primers: 60 Vbeta forward and 13 Jbeta reverse. Sequencing used immunoSEQ multiplex PCR; TCRdb keeps in-frame clones, though not all of them. The table includes some 270,000 clones, 80% detected once. V dropped 0 bases and J dropped 0 bases, with 6 bases sitting between them. Germline lookup yields CDR1 SGDLS and CDR2 YYNGEE. This CDR3 spans 14 amino acids. On this clone: Antigen: not known. The same CDR3 is also encoded by other DNA sequences in this sample.

This TCR came from a girl aged 2-10 years in good health and CMV-seronegative. The sequencing input was PBMCs. The J gene is TRBJ1-1, the V gene TRBV9; D is unclear. CDR3 amino acids: CASSVGGMNTEAFF. CDR3 DNA sequence: TGTGCCAGCAGCGTAGGAGGGATGAACACTGAAGCTTTCTTT. Variable domain in full (rest from reference TRBV9 and TRBJ1-1): DSGVTQTPKHLITATGQRVTLRCSPRSGDLSVYWYQQSLDQGLQFLIQYYNGEERAKGNILERFSAQQFPDLHSELNLSSLELGDSALYFCASSVGGMNTEAFFGQGTRLTVV.